This note documents a single TCR beta chain sequence. V gave up 1 base and J gave up 4 bases; unmatched junction bases: 4. CDR3 length: 15 residues. The germline gives CDR1 SGHNT, CDR2 YYREEE (reference sequence). This sample was taken from a study of glioma-infiltrating T cells after dendritic cell vaccination. Up to about 2 ug genomic DNA was used for TCRB CDR3 amplification. TCRdb's copy holds only in-frame clones and misses some; the assay was immunoSEQ multiplex PCR. The sample has under 100,000 clones; 70% to 90% are singletons. All glioblastoma patients lacked an isocitrate dehydrogenase mutation.

V and J are TRBV5-4 and TRBJ1-2; TRBD1 agrees at 10 bases. The clonotype comes from a human donor with glioblastoma. The sequenced sample was blood, obtained before dendritic cell vaccination. The CDR3 region has the DNA TGTGCCAGCAGCTTGTCTAGGACAGGGGGCTATGGCTACACCTTC. Encoded protein: CASSLSRTGGYGYTF.